The 5 T cell receptor beta chains presented below share a single source sample, sequenced in a study of blood T cell repertoires in COVID-19. Measured with immunoSEQ multiplex PCR; TCRdb has only the in-frame clones, and not every one. This table holds approximately 60,000 clones, approximately 78% found once. The source material was peripheral blood. These receptors originate from a man aged 60-69 years with COVID-19, enrolled during active disease.

This chain links TRBV19 with TRBJ2-7, with D maybe TRBD1 (5 bases). Trimming removed 3 bases at V and 5 bases at J, with 8 bases between. Germline CDR1 LNHDA, CDR2 SQIVND (reference sequence). The CDR3 has 12 amino acids. CDR3 sequence (DNA): TGTGCCAGTAGTATCCGCAGGGACGAGCAGTACTTC. This encodes CASSIRRDEQYF.

The table lists this clone with many counts. The same CDR3 arises from other DNA sequences in this sample as well. The rearrangement uses TRBV6-5 and TRBJ1-5; tentatively, D is TRBD1 (5 bases). CDR3 size: 15 residues. Germline V gives CDR1 MNHEY, CDR2 SVGAGI. V lost 6 bases and J 0 bases, leaving 12 bases between the germline ends. In DNA form, the CDR3 reads TGTGCCAGCAGACGACAGTCTTATAGCAATCAGCCCCAGCATTTT. Translating it yields CASRRQSYSNQPQHF.

This chain connects TRBV18 to TRBJ2-7, with TRBD1 identical over 9 bases. V lost 4 bases to trimming and J lost 6 bases; unmatched junction nucleotides: 13. The germline CDR1 and CDR2 sequences are KGHSH and LQKENI. This CDR3 has 16 amino acids. In DNA, the CDR3 is TGTGCCAGCTCACTTTCTCCCCCCGGGACAGGGTTCGAGCAGTACTTC. Translated: CASSLSPPGTGFEQYF. The full variable domain, with the rest looked up from reference TRBV18 and TRBJ2-7, is NAGVMQNPRHLVRRRGQEARLRCSPMKGHSHVYWYRQLPEEGLKFMVYLQKENIIDESGMPKERFSAEFPKEGPSILRIQQVVRGDSAAYFCASSLSPPGTGFEQYFGPGTRLTVT.

The gene calls are TRBV10-3 and TRBJ2-7; 8 bases agree with TRBD2. CDR3 length: 14 residues. Unmatched junction bases numbered 10, after V lost 8 bases and J lost 4 bases. Germline CDR1 and CDR2: ENHRY and SYGVKD. Here the CDR3 reads CAIGLAGITYEQYF. DNA for the CDR3: TGTGCCATCGGCCTAGCGGGTATTACGTACGAGCAGTACTTC.

This sequence joins TRBV30 and TRBJ2-3; 10 positions agree with TRBD2. From germline, CDR1 is GTSNPN and CDR2 SVGIG (reference sequence). Trimming removed 2 bases from V and 1 base from J; junction bases left unmatched: 6. CDR3 length: 16 residues. The CDR3 loop reads CAWSPPSGGRTDTQYF. The CDR3 nucleotides are TGTGCCTGGAGTCCTCCTAGCGGGGGCCGCACAGATACGCAGTATTTT.